One and the same sample provided the 31 T cell receptor beta chains below, sequenced in a study of graft-versus-host responses after intestinal transplantation. Antigens for these TCRs are unknown. Measured with immunoSEQ multiplex PCR; TCRdb has only the in-frame clones, and not every one. This repertoire shows some 150,000 clones, about nine tenths found once; its top ten account for 0.19%. This material consisted of unstimulated CD4+ T cells sorted from spleen or lymph node cells, taken before intestinal transplant. The receptors were sampled from a human donor who received an intestinal transplant.

The chain employs TRBV28 and TRBJ2-7, with D possibly being TRBD2 (6 bases). Trimming pared 6 bases from V and 3 bases from J, leaving 12 bases between. Per germline, CDR1 MDHEN and CDR2 SYDVKM. This CDR3 contains 13 residues. In DNA, the CDR3 is TGTGCCAGCAGACCGGGACTGAACTACGAGCAGTACTTC. Its translation: CASRPGLNYEQYF.

The V call is TRBV5-1, the J call TRBJ1-1, with TRBD1 identical over 7 bases. With 0 bases clipped from V and 4 bases from J, the junction kept 6 bases outside the gene matches. The CDR3 spans 15 residues. The germline V gene encodes CDR1 SGHRS and CDR2 YFSETQ. Here the CDR3 DNA reads TGCGCCAGCAGCTTGGAGGGGGCAGGGATCACTGAAGCTTTCTTT. Amino acids: CASSLEGAGITEAFF.

This chain connects TRBV7-8 to TRBJ2-5; TRBD2 matches 11 bases. The germline V gene encodes CDR1 SGHVS and CDR2 FQNEAQ. The CDR3 covers 15 residues. V shed 1 base and J 4 bases; nucleotides not matched to a gene: 2. The CDR3 here is CASSLDGTSGETQYF. Here the CDR3 DNA reads TGTGCCAGCAGCTTAGATGGGACTAGCGGAGAGACCCAGTACTTC.

The rearrangement uses TRBV7-7 and TRBJ1-1; D is unresolved. V lost 0 bases and J lost 4, with 9 bases in between. Germline CDR1 SSHAT, CDR2 FNYEAQ (reference sequence). The CDR3 is made up of 14 amino acids. The CDR3 sequence is CASSLAGRSTEAFF. The CDR3 DNA is TGTGCCAGCAGCTTAGCTGGGAGAAGCACTGAAGCTTTCTTT. The full variable domain, in which reference TRBV7-7 and TRBJ1-1 provide the parts outside the CDR3, is GAGVSQSPRYKVTKRGQDVTLRCDPISSHATLYWYQQALGQGPEFLTYFNYEAQPDKSGLPSDRFSAERPEGSISTLTIQRTEQRDSAMYRCASSLAGRSTEAFFGQGTRLTVV.

This chain uses TRBV9 with TRBJ1-2; D remains ambiguous. CDR1 SGDLS and CDR2 YYNGEE come from the germline V gene. This CDR3 contains 13 residues. Trimming removed 2 bases at V and 2 bases at J, with 7 bases between. CDR3 residues: CASSVLGNYGYTF. The CDR3, as DNA: TGTGCCAGCAGCGTTCTCGGGAACTATGGCTACACCTTC.

The chain has TRBV5-1 and TRBJ1-1; D remains ambiguous. The CDR3 has 13 residues. V was clipped by 6 bases and J by 0 bases, with 9 bases between them. The germline CDR1 and CDR2 sequences are SGHRS and YFSETQ. Here the CDR3 DNA reads TGCGCCAGCAAAGCAAGTATGAACACTGAAGCTTTCTTT. Translating gives CASKASMNTEAFF.

The chain couples TRBV9 to TRBJ1-1; D may be TRBD1 (6 bases). V lost 0 bases and J 1 base, leaving 7 bases between the germline ends. Germline V gives CDR1 SGDLS, CDR2 YYNGEE. CDR3 size: 14 residues. This CDR3 reads CASSVAQGNTEAFF. CDR3 DNA: TGTGCCAGCAGCGTAGCACAGGGGAACACTGAAGCTTTCTTT.

This rearrangement joins TRBV5-1 to TRBJ1-2; TRBD1 aligns across 8 bases. The CDR3 contains 14 residues. Germline-derived CDR1 and CDR2 are SGHRS and YFSETQ. V dropped 4 bases and J dropped 4; count of bases not matched to a gene: 6. CDR3 nucleotides: TGCGCCAGCAGCCTGACAGGGGCCTTCTATGGCTACACCTTC. Residues: CASSLTGAFYGYTF.

The rearrangement links TRBV5-4 to TRBJ2-7; 11 nucleotides agree with TRBD1. The CDR3 has 15 residues. Germline CDR1 SGHNT, CDR2 YYREEE (reference sequence). J lost 3 bases, V lost 2 bases, and 4 bases had no gene match. CDR3 sequence (DNA): TGTGCCAGCAGCTTAGGGACAGGGGGATTCTACGAGCAGTACTTC. It specifies CASSLGTGGFYEQYF.

V gene TRBV5-1 combines with J gene TRBJ2-5, with D possibly TRBD1 on 5 matching bases. Germline CDR1 SGHRS, CDR2 YFSETQ. The CDR3 has 13 amino acids. With 1 base removed from V and 3 bases from J, the gap between germline ends came to 7 bases. The CDR3 spells CASSLSGKETQYF. CDR3 sequence (DNA): TGCGCCAGCAGCTTGTCAGGGAAAGAGACCCAGTACTTC.

V is TRBV18 and J is TRBJ2-7; possibly TRBD2 for D (6 bases). Trimming stripped 6 bases from V and 1 base from J, with 16 bases between. Germline V gives CDR1 KGHSH, CDR2 LQKENI. The CDR3 extends over 15 amino acids. CDR3 sequence (DNA): TGTGCCAGCTCCCTGTCTCCAGGGAGGTCCTACGAGCAGTACTTC. This gives the protein CASSLSPGRSYEQYF.

V usage is TRBV4-1 and J usage is TRBJ1-2, with D uncertain. The CDR3 covers 11 residues. Germline loops: CDR1 MGHRA, CDR2 YSYEKL. Trimming pared 3 bases from V and 8 bases from J, leaving 7 bases between. CDR3 nucleotides: TGCGCCAGCAGCCATGCTGGGGGCTACACCTTC. Translated: CASSHAGGYTF.

The V gene is TRBV28, the J gene TRBJ2-1, with 9 nucleotides matching TRBD2. Germline V gene sequence: CDR1 MDHEN, CDR2 SYDVKM. Trimming cost V 3 bases and J 13 bases; bases outside gene matches: 16. The CDR3 is 16 residues long. The DNA of the CDR3 is TGTGCCAGCAGTTTTCTTCGGCCTAGCGGGACTCTCCATCAGTTCTTC. It translates to CASSFLRPSGTLHQFF.

This rearrangement joins TRBV7-2 to TRBJ1-3; D is unclear. Per the germline V gene, CDR1 is SGHTA and CDR2 is FQGNSA. V was pared by 3 bases and J by 0 bases, with 12 bases between. The CDR3 runs to 16 residues. This chain's CDR3 is CASSFFRESSGNTIYF. The CDR3 DNA follows: TGTGCCAGCAGCTTTTTCCGGGAGAGCTCTGGAAACACCATATATTTT.

The rearrangement joins TRBV7-2 to TRBJ2-7; possibly TRBD1 or TRBD2 for D (5 bases each). Germline V gene data show CDR1 as SGHTA and CDR2 as FQGNSA. This CDR3 spans 16 amino acids. V lost 1 base and J lost 2, with 15 bases in between. CDR3 sequence reads: CASSLVWGEDTYEQYF. Written as DNA, the CDR3 is TGTGCCAGCAGCTTAGTATGGGGAGAGGACACCTACGAGCAGTACTTC.

The chain couples TRBV6-5 to TRBJ2-1; D gene ambiguous. V lost 6 bases to trimming and J lost 4 bases, with 16 bases between them. This CDR3 spans 15 amino acids. Germline lookup yields CDR1 MNHEY and CDR2 SVGAGI. The CDR3 bases are TGTGCCAGCAGGCTCGTCGGTTCCCCTTACAATGAGCAGTTCTTC. It specifies CASRLVGSPYNEQFF.

The genes are TRBV4-1 and TRBJ1-5, with D unresolved. From germline, CDR1 is MGHRA and CDR2 YSYEKL. V lost 0 bases, J lost 0 bases, and 12 bases lay in between. The CDR3 has 17 amino acids. The CDR3 is CASSQDTRFNSNQPQHF. The CDR3 nucleotides read TGCGCCAGCAGCCAAGACACCAGGTTTAATAGCAATCAGCCCCAGCATTTT.

This clone came up once. V usage is TRBV28 and J usage is TRBJ1-3; D is ambiguous. Per the germline V gene, CDR1 is MDHEN and CDR2 is SYDVKM. The CDR3 has 17 amino acids. Trimming pared 6 bases from V and 0 bases from J, leaving 18 bases between. Here the CDR3 DNA reads TGTGCCAGCAGCCCCAGCACTCAGCCGCTCTCTGGAAACACCATATATTTT. It yields the protein CASSPSTQPLSGNTIYF.

V usage is TRBV18 and J usage is TRBJ2-7; 9 bases align to TRBD1. V lost 4 bases to trimming and J lost 4 bases; unmatched junction nucleotides: 5. The CDR3 runs to 14 residues. CDR1 is KGHSH and CDR2 is LQKENI in the germline V gene. The CDR3, as DNA: TGTGCCAGCTCACGTGGACAGGGGCCGTACGAGCAGTACTTC. Protein product: CASSRGQGPYEQYF.

The DNA of the CDR3 is TGTGCCAGCAGCTCCGGGACAGCGGGCGAGCAGTACTTC. Its protein is CASSSGTAGEQYF. V and J are TRBV7-9 and TRBJ2-5; D is possibly TRBD1 (7 bases). The J call could be wrong; TRBJ2-7 is a better fit for the DNA end. Germline V gene data show CDR1 as SEHNR and CDR2 as FQNEAQ (reference sequence). The CDR3 spans 13 residues.

This clone was recorded once. This chain joins TRBV9 and TRBJ2-1, with D hard to call. CDR1 and CDR2 from the germline V gene are SGDLS and YYNGEE. Trimming took 1 base from V and 4 from J, leaving 3 bases between them. The CDR3 totals 12 residues. CDR3 in DNA: TGTGCCAGCAGCGTAACATACAATGAGCAGTTCTTC. Protein product: CASSVTYNEQFF.

This chain joins TRBV11-2 and TRBJ1-4; no definite D call. Germline assignment: CDR1 SGHAT and CDR2 FQNNGV. The length of the CDR3 is 13 residues. The ends were cut back, 5 bases at V and 7 bases at J, with 11 bases in the middle. CDR3 sequence: CASSVAEAEKLFF. The CDR3 region has the DNA TGTGCCAGCAGCGTCGCTGAGGCTGAAAAACTGTTTTTT.

The chain carries TRBV5-1 and TRBJ1-3; TRBD1 might be the D (5 bases). V lost 4 bases, J lost 0 bases, and 23 bases lay in between. Per the germline V gene, CDR1 is SGHRS and CDR2 is YFSETQ. The CDR3 is 19 residues long. CDR3 DNA sequence: TGCGCCAGCAGCCCACACACCGGGGCGATTTCCGTCTCTGGAAACACCATATATTTT. Residues: CASSPHTGAISVSGNTIYF.

The chain has TRBV25-1 and TRBJ1-6, with D unclear. The germline CDR1 and CDR2 sequences are MGHDK and SYGVNS. The CDR3 runs to 15 residues. Trimming shortened V by 2 bases and J by 0 bases, and 5 bases separated the two germline ends. CDR3 sequence reads: CASSERGSYNSPLHF. CDR3 DNA: TGTGCCAGCAGTGAACGGGGCTCCTATAATTCACCCCTCCACTTT.

The sample holds one count of this clone. The V call is TRBV11-2, the J call TRBJ2-1; no clear D. The CDR3 runs to 12 residues. Germline lookup yields CDR1 SGHAT and CDR2 FQNNGV. V gave up 4 bases and J gave up 9 bases, with 10 bases separating them. The CDR3 DNA reads TGTGCCAGCAGCTCCTCATACCGTGAGCAGTTCTTC. Translation: CASSSSYREQFF.

The chain has TRBV5-1 and TRBJ1-1, with 9 bases matching TRBD1. Germline V CDR1 and CDR2: SGHRS, YFSETQ. This CDR3 spans 15 amino acids. The trim removed 0 bases at V and 2 bases at J, leaving 2 bases unmatched. The CDR3 spells CASSLVTGGNTEAFF. CDR3 DNA sequence: TGCGCCAGCAGCTTGGTAACAGGGGGCAACACTGAAGCTTTCTTT. Full variable domain (remainder filled in from reference TRBV5-1 and TRBJ1-1): KAGVTQTPRYLIKTRGQQVTLSCSPISGHRSVSWYQQTPGQGLQFLFEYFSETQRNKGNFPGRFSGRQFSNSRSEMNVSTLELGDSALYLCASSLVTGGNTEAFFGQGTRLTVV.

The chain joins TRBV19 to TRBJ2-5, with 12 bases matching TRBD2. V dropped 4 bases and J dropped 0; count of bases not matched to a gene: 6. This CDR3 spans 17 amino acids. The germline V gene encodes CDR1 LNHDA and CDR2 SQIVND (reference sequence). CDR3 coding DNA: TGTGCCAGTAGTAAGACTAGCGGGAGCGCGTACCAAGAGACCCAGTACTTC. Amino acid sequence: CASSKTSGSAYQETQYF.

The chain's CDR3 is CTSSLALTSMTGELFF. The DNA of the CDR3 is TGTACCAGCAGCTTAGCCCTGACTAGTATGACCGGGGAGCTGTTTTTT. The gene calls are TRBV7-2 and TRBJ2-2; tentatively, D is TRBD2 (6 bases). The CDR3 extends over 16 amino acids. Germline lookup yields CDR1 SGHTA and CDR2 FQGNSA. Trimming took off 0 bases at V and 5 bases at J, with 13 bases between the two ends.

The chain uses TRBV19 and TRBJ1-1; no definite D call. The CDR3 is made up of 17 amino acids. The V end lost 3 bases, the J end lost 2 bases, and 19 bases lay between the germline ends. Germline CDR1 LNHDA, CDR2 SQIVND (reference sequence). The CDR3 sequence is CASSISTPGMSNTEAFF. CDR3 DNA sequence: TGTGCCAGTAGTATCTCAACCCCAGGTATGAGTAACACTGAAGCTTTCTTT.

V and J are TRBV7-9 and TRBJ1-2, with D possibly matching TRBD1 (6 bases). V lost 5 bases, J lost 5 bases, and 15 bases lay in between. Germline V lookup: CDR1 SEHNR, CDR2 FQNEAQ (reference sequence). The CDR3 loop spans 14 amino acids. CDR3 sequence reads: CASSAQGLDYGYTF. The CDR3 DNA sequence: TGTGCCAGCAGCGCACAGGGTTTAGATTATGGCTACACCTTC.

This sequence joins TRBV11-2 and TRBJ2-3; TRBD2 aligns across 7 bases. The CDR3 has 17 amino acids. Germline V gene sequence: CDR1 SGHAT, CDR2 FQNNGV. J gave up 3 bases and V 4 bases, and 13 bases lay outside the gene matches. The CDR3 DNA follows: TGTGCCAGCAGCTGGGGAAGGGGAGCGGGGCAAACAGATACGCAGTATTTT. Its protein product is CASSWGRGAGQTDTQYF.